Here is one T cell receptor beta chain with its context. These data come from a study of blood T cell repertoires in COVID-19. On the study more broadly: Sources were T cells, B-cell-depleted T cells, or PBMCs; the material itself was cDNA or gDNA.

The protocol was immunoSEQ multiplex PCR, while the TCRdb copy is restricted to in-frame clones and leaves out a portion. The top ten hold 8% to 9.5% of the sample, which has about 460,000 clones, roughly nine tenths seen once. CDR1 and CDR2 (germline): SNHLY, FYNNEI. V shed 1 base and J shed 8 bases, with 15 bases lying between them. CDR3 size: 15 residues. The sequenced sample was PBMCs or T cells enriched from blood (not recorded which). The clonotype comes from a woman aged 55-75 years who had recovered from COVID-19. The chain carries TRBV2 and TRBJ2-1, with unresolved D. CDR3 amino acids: CASSEGARYRDEQFF. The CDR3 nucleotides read TGTGCCAGCAGTGAAGGAGCTAGATACCGCGATGAGCAGTTCTTC. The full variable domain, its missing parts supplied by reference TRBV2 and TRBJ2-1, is EPEVTQTPSHQVTQMGQEVILRCVPISNHLYFYWYRQILGQKVEFLVSFYNNEISEKSEIFDDQFSVERPDGSNFTLKIRSTKLEDSAMYFCASSEGARYRDEQFFGPGTRLTVL.